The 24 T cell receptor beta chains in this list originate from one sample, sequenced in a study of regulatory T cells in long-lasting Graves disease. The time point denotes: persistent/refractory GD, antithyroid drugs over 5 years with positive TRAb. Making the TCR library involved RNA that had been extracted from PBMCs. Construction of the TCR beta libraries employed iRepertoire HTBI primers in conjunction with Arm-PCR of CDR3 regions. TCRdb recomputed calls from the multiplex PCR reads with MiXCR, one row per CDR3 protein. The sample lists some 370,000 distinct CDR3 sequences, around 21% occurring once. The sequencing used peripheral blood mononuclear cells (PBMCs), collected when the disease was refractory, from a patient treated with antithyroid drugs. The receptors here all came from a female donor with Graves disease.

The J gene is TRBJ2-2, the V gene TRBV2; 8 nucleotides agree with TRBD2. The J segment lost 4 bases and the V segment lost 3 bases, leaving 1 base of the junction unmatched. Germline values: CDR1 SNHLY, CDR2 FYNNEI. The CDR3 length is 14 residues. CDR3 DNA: TGTGCCAGCAGTGAGCGGGGGGCCACCGGGGAGCTGTTTTTT. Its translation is CASSERGATGELFF.

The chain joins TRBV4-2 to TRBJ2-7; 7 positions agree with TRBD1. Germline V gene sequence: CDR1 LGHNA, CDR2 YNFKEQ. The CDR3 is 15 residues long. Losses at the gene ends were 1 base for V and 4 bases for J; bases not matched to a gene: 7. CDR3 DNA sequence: TGTGCCAGCAGCCAAGTTGGACAGGACCAATACGAGCAGTACTTC. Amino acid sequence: CASSQVGQDQYEQYF.

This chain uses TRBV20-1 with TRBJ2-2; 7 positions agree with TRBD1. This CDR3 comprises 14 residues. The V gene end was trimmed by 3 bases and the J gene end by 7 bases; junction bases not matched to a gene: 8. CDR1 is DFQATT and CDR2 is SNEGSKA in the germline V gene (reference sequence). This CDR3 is CSASEGASSGELFF. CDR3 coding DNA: TGCAGTGCTAGCGAGGGGGCGTCAAGCGGGGAGCTGTTTTTT.

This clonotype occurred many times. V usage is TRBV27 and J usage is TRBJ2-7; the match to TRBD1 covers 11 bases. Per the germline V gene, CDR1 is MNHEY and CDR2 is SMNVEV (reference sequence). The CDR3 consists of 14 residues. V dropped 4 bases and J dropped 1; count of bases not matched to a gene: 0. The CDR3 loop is CASSWDRGSYEQYF. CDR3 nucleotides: TGTGCCAGCAGTTGGGACAGGGGGTCCTACGAGCAGTACTTC.

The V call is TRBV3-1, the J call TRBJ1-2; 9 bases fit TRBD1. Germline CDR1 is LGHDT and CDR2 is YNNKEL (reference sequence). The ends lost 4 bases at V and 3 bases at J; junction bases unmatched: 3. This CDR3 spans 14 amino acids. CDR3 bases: TGTGCCAGCAGCCTACAGGGGGCTGACTATGGCTACACCTTC. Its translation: CASSLQGADYGYTF.

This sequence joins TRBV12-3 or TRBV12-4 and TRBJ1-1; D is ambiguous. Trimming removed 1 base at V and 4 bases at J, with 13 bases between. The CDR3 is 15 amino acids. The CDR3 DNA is TGTGCCAGCAGTTTAGAGAGGCAGGCGATCACTGAAGCTTTCTTT. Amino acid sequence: CASSLERQAITEAFF.

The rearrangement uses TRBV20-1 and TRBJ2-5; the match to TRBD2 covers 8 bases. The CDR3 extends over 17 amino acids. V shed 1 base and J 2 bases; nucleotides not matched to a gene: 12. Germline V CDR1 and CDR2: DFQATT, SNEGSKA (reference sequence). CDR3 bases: TGCAGTGCTAGAGTGCCGATGGGGGCTAGCGGGCAAGAGACCCAGTACTTC. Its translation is CSARVPMGASGQETQYF.

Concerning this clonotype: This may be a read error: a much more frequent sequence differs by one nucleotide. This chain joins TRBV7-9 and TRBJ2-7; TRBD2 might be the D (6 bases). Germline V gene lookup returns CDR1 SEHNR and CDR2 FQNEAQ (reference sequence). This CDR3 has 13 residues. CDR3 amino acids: CARSFRDFYEQYF. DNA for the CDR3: TGTGCCCGCAGCTTTCGGGACTTTTACGAGCAGTACTTC.

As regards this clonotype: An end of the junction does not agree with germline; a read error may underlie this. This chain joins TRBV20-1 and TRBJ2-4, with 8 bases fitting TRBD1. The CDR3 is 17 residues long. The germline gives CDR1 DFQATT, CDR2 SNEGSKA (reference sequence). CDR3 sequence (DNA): TGCAGTGCTAGAGATTGGCGGACAGGGACGGCCAGAAACATTCAGTACTTC. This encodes CSARDWRTGTARNIQYF.

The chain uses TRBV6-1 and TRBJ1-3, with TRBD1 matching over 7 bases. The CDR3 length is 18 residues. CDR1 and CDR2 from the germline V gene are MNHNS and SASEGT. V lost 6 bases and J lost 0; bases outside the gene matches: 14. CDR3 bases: TGTGCCAGCAGCCGCACGACAGGGCTTATTAGCTCTGGAAACACCATATATTTT. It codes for CASSRTTGLISSGNTIYF.

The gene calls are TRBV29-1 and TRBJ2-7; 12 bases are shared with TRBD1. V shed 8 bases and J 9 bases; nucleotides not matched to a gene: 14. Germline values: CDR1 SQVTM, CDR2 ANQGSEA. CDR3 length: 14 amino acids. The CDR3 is CSSILRDRGLVQYF. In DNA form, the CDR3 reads TGCAGCTCAATCCTCCGGGACAGGGGGCTTGTGCAGTACTTC.

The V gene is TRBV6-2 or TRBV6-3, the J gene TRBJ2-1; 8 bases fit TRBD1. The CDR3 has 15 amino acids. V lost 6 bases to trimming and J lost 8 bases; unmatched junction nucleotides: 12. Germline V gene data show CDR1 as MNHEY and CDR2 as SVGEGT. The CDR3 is CASSRSDRAADEQFF. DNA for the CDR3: TGTGCCAGCAGCCGCTCGGACAGGGCGGCAGATGAGCAGTTCTTC.

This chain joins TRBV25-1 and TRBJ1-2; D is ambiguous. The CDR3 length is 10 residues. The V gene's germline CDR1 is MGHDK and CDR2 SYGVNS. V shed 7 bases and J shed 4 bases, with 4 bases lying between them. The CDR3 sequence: CASKGYGYTF. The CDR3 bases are TGTGCCAGCAAGGGCTATGGCTACACCTTC.

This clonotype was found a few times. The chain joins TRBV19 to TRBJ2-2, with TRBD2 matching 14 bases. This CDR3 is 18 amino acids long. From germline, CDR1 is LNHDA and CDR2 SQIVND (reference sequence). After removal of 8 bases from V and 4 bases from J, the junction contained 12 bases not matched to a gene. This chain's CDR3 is CASGRLAGGRTGTGELFF. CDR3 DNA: TGTGCCAGTGGGAGACTAGCGGGAGGGCGGACTGGCACCGGGGAGCTGTTTTTT.

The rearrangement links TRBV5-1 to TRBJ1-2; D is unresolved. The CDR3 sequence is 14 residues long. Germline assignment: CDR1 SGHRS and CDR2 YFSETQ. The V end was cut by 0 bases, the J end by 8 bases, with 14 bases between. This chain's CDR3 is CASSLADNALGYTF. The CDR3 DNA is TGCGCCAGCAGCTTGGCTGACAATGCTCTCGGCTACACCTTC. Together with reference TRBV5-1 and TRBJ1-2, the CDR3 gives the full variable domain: KAGVTQTPRYLIKTRGQQVTLSCSPISGHRSVSWYQQTPGQGLQFLFEYFSETQRNKGNFPGRFSGRQFSNSRSEMNVSTLELGDSALYLCASSLADNALGYTFGSGTRLTVV.

The DNA of the CDR3 is TGTGCCAGCAGTGTCCCAGGGGTCCAGCCCCAGCATTTT. Residues: CASSVPGVQPQHF. The V gene is TRBV6-1, the J gene TRBJ1-5, with a tentative D call TRBD1 (6 bases). V lost 4 bases, J lost 7 bases, and 11 bases lay in between. This CDR3 region has 13 residues. The V gene's germline CDR1 is MNHNS and CDR2 SASEGT.

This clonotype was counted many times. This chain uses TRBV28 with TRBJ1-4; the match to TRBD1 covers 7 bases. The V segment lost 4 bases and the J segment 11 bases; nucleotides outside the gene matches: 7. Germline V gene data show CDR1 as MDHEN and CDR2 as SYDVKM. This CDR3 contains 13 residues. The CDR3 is CASSSGQSEKLFF. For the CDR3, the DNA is TGTGCCAGCAGTTCGGGACAGTCGGAGAAACTGTTTTTT.

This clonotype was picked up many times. The CDR3 nucleotides read TGTGCCAGCAGCTTAGCGCTAGGTATCTCGTATATAGAAGAGACCCAGTACTTC. Translating it yields CASSLALGISYIEETQYF. This sequence joins TRBV7-2 and TRBJ2-5, with D unresolved. This CDR3 has 18 amino acids. The germline gives CDR1 SGHTA, CDR2 FQGNSA. The germline V and J ends were trimmed by 0 bases and 3 bases, with 20 bases remaining between them. Using reference TRBV7-2 and TRBJ2-5 for the parts outside the CDR3, the full variable domain is GAGVSQSPSNKVTEKGKDVELRCDPISGHTALYWYRQSLGQGLEFLIYFQGNSAPDKSGLPSDRFSAERTGGSVSTLTIQRTQQEDSAVYLCASSLALGISYIEETQYFGPGTRLLVL.

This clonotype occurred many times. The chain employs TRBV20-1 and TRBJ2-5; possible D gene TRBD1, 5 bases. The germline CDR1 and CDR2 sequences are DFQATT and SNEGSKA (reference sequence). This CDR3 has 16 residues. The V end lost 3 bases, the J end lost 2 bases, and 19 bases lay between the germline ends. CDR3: CSASPLLDSPQETQYF. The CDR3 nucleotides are TGCAGTGCTAGTCCCCTCCTTGACAGCCCACAAGAGACCCAGTACTTC.

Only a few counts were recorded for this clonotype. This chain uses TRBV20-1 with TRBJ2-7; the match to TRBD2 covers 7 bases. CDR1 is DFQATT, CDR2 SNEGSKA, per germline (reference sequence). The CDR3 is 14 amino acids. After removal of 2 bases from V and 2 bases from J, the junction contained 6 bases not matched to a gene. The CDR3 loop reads CSARSRDYPYEQYF. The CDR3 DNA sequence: TGCAGTGCTAGAAGTCGGGACTACCCCTACGAGCAGTACTTC.

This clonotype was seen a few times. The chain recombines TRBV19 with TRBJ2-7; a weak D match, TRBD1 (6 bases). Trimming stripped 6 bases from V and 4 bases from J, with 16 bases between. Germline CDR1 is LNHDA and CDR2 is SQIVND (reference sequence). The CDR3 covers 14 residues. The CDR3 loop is CASRAQGRFYEQYF. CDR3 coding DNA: TGTGCCAGTAGGGCACAGGGAAGATTTTACGAGCAGTACTTC.

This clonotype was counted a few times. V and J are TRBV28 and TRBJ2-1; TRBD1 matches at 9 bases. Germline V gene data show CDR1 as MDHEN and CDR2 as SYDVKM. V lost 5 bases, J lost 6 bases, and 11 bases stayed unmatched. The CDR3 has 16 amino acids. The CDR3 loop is CASSLRQGDGGNEQFF. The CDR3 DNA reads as TGTGCCAGCAGTCTAAGACAGGGGGACGGTGGCAATGAGCAGTTCTTC. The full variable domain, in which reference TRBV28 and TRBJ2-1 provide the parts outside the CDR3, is DVKVTQSSRYLVKRTGEKVFLECVQDMDHENMFWYRQDPGLGLRLIYFSYDVKMKEKGDIPEGYSVSREKKERFSLILESASTNQTSMYLCASSLRQGDGGNEQFFGPGTRLTVL.

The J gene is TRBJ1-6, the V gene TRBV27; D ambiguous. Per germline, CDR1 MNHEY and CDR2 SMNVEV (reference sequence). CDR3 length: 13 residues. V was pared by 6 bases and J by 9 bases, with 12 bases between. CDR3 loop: CASRQGLISPLHF. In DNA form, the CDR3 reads TGTGCCAGCAGGCAAGGGTTAATTTCACCCCTCCACTTT.

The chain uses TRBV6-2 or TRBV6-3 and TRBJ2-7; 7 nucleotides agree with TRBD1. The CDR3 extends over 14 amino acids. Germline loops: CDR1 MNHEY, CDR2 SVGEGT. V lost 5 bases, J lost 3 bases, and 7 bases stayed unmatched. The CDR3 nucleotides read TGTGCCAGCAGTCAAGGGGGACAGTTCTACGAGCAGTACTTC. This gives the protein CASSQGGQFYEQYF.